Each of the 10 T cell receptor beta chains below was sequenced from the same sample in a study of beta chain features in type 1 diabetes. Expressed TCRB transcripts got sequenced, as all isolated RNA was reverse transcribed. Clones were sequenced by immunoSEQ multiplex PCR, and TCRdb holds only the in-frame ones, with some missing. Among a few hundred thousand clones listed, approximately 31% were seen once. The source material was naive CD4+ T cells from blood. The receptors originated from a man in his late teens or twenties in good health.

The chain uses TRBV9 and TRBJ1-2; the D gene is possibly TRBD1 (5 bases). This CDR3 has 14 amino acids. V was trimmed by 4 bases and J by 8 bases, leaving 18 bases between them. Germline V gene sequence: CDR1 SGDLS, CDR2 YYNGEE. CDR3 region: CASSPDRGIRGYTF. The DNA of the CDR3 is TGTGCCAGCAGCCCCGACCGGGGGATTAGGGGCTACACCTTC.

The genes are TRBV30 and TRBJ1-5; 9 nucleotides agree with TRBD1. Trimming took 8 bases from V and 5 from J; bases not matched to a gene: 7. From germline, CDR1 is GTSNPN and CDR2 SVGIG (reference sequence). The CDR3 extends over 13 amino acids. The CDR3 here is CAANRDRDQPQHF. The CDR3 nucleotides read TGTGCCGCGAACCGGGACAGGGATCAGCCCCAGCATTTT.

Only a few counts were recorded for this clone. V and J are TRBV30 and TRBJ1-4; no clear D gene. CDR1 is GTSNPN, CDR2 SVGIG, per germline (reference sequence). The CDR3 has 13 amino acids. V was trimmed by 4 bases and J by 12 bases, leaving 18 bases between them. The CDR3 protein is CAWTAGSRTELFF. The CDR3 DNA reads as TGTGCCTGGACCGCCGGTTCCCGGACCGAACTGTTTTTT.

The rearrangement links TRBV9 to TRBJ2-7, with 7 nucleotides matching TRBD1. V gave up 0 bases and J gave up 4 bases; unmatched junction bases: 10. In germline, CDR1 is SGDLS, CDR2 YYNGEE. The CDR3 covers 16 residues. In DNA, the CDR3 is TGTGCCAGCAGCGTAGGAGGGTCAGGGGGTATTTACGAGCAGTACTTC. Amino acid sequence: CASSVGGSGGIYEQYF. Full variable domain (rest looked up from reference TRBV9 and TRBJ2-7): DSGVTQTPKHLITATGQRVTLRCSPRSGDLSVYWYQQSLDQGLQFLIQYYNGEERAKGNILERFSAQQFPDLHSELNLSSLELGDSALYFCASSVGGSGGIYEQYFGPGTRLTVT.

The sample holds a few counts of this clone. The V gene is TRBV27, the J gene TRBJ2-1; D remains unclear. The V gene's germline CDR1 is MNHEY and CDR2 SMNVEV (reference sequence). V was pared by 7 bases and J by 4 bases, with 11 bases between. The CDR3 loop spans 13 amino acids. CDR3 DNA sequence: TGTGCCAGCAAAGGGTCGTTATACAATGAGCAGTTCTTC. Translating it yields CASKGSLYNEQFF.

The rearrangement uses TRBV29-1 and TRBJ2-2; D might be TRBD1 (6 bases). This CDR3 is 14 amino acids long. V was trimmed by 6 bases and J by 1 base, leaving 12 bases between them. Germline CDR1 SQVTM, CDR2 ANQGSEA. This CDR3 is CSVATQGNTGELFF. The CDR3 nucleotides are TGCAGCGTCGCCACACAGGGGAACACCGGGGAGCTGTTTTTT.

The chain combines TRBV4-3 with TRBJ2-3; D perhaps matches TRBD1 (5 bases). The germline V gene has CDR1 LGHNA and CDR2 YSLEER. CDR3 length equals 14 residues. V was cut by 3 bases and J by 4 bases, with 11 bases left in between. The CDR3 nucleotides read TGCGCCAGCAGCCAGTCACGGACACCAGATACGCAGTATTTT. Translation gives CASSQSRTPDTQYF.

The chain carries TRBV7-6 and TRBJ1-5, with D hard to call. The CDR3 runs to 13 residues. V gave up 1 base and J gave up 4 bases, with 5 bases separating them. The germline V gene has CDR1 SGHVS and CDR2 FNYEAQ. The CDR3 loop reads CASSLGRNQPQHF. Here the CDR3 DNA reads TGTGCCAGCAGCTTAGGCAGAAATCAGCCCCAGCATTTT.

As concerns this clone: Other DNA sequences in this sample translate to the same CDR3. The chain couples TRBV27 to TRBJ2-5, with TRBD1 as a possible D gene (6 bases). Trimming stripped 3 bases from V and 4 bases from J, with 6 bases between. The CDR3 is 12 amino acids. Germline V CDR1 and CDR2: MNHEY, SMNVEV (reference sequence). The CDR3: CASSFRGETQYF. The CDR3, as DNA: TGTGCCAGCAGTTTCAGGGGAGAGACCCAGTACTTC.

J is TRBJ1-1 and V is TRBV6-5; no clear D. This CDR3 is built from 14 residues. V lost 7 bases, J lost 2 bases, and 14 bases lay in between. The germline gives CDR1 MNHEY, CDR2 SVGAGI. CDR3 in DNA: TGTGCCAGCACCCAGCCCGGGGTAAACACTGAAGCTTTCTTT. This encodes CASTQPGVNTEAFF.